This T cell receptor (beta chain) was sequenced for a study of T cells after yellow fever vaccination. One entry per CDR3 protein results from TCRdb running MiXCR on the 5' RACE reads. Among fewer than 350,000 distinct CDR3 sequences, about 9.5% were seen once, and the ten largest hold approximately 19%. The CDR3 runs to 13 residues. Per germline, CDR1 MNHEY and CDR2 SMNVEV (reference sequence). Trimming cost V 10 bases and J 3 bases, with 13 bases left between them. This clonotype was counted a few times. J is TRBJ1-5 and V is TRBV27, with no clear D. The receptor was derived from a man younger than 35 who received the YFV17D yellow fever vaccine. Source: PBMCs, taken on the day of the first yellow fever vaccination. CDR3 loop: CATALGSNQPQHF. In nucleotides, the CDR3 is TGTGCCACCGCTCTAGGCTCCAATCAGCCCCAGCATTTT.